This entry lists 30 T cell receptor beta chains sequenced from one sample in a study of shared clonotypes between healthy human individuals. Only in-frame clones appear in the TCRdb table, and some are missing; sequencing was by immunoSEQ multiplex PCR. The sample lists around 720,000 clones; 55% to 85% were seen once. Sequenced input: memory CD4+ T cells sorted from blood. Specified subset: CD45RA-negative fraction. These receptors originate from a woman aged 25 to 39 in good health.

The genes are TRBV5-1 and TRBJ1-4, with D tentatively TRBD1 (5 bases). From germline, CDR1 is SGHRS and CDR2 YFSETQ. Trimming cost V 7 bases and J 13 bases, with 17 bases left between them. The length of the CDR3 is 12 residues. CDR3 sequence: CASSPMGPLLFF. As DNA, the CDR3 is TGCGCCAGCTCCCCTATGGGACCATTACTGTTTTTT.

The V call is TRBV7-8, the J call TRBJ2-3; 7 bases are a match to TRBD2. CDR3 length equals 13 residues. With 4 bases clipped from V and 5 bases from J, the junction kept 3 bases outside the gene matches. Germline CDR1 is SGHVS and CDR2 is FQNEAQ. In DNA, the CDR3 is TGTGCCAGCAGCTGGGGGAGGGAAGATACGCAGTATTTT. It yields the protein CASSWGREDTQYF.

This chain joins TRBV10-2 and TRBJ1-2; possible D gene TRBD1, 6 bases. The CDR3 consists of 15 residues. V lost 2 bases to trimming and J lost 8 bases, with 18 bases between them. The V gene's germline CDR1 is WSHSY and CDR2 SAAADI. This chain's CDR3 is CASSEPGGGGEGYTF. The CDR3 DNA is TGCGCCAGCAGTGAGCCGGGGGGCGGGGGCGAAGGCTACACCTTC.

The J gene is TRBJ2-7, the V gene TRBV6-5; 7 bases align to TRBD1. CDR1 and CDR2 from the germline V gene are MNHEY and SVGAGI. CDR3 length: 13 amino acids. J was trimmed by 2 bases and V by 7 bases; bases with no gene match: 5. CDR3 in amino acids: CASKGQRPYEQYF. The CDR3 bases are TGTGCCAGCAAGGGACAGCGACCCTACGAGCAGTACTTC.

This chain uses TRBV10-1 with TRBJ2-7; possibly TRBD1 or TRBD2 for D (5 bases each). Germline V gives CDR1 WNHNN, CDR2 SYGVQD (reference sequence). The CDR3 contains 14 residues. The V and J ends lost 10 bases and 2 bases respectively, with 18 bases between them. The CDR3 DNA sequence: TGCGCCACCCCCCGGTGGGACGGAGCCTACGAGCAGTACTTC. This codes for CATPRWDGAYEQYF.

The CDR3 nucleotides read TGTGCCAGCGGGGACAGGGCGAGGACTGAAGCTTTCTTT. This sequence encodes CASGDRARTEAFF. The chain is built from TRBV19 and TRBJ1-1; 9 positions match TRBD1. Trimming cost V 9 bases and J 5 bases; bases outside gene matches: 7. This CDR3 contains 13 residues. Germline CDR1 reads LNHDA; CDR2 reads SQIVND (reference sequence).

The rearrangement joins TRBV9 to TRBJ2-3; D is unclear. The CDR3 is 12 amino acids. V was trimmed by 3 bases and J by 4 bases, leaving 6 bases between them. Germline-derived CDR1 and CDR2 are SGDLS and YYNGEE. DNA for the CDR3: TGTGCCAGCAGCGGGATTGCAGATACGCAGTATTTT. Translation: CASSGIADTQYF.

In its sample, this clone was seen once. The V and J genes are TRBV5-4 and TRBJ2-1; 14 bases map to TRBD2. The CDR3 length is 17 residues. Trimming cost V 3 bases and J 7 bases; bases outside gene matches: 9. Germline lookup yields CDR1 SGHNT and CDR2 YYREEE (reference sequence). This CDR3 is CASSSQLGTSGSNEQFF. The CDR3 DNA reads as TGTGCCAGCAGCTCACAACTCGGGACTAGCGGGAGTAATGAGCAGTTCTTC.

V is TRBV28 and J is TRBJ1-5; possible D gene TRBD1, 5 bases. This CDR3 has 16 residues. The V gene's germline CDR1 is MDHEN and CDR2 SYDVKM. V shed 5 bases and J shed 4 bases, with 18 bases lying between them. CDR3 protein: CASSLGHAEGNQPQHF. The CDR3 DNA sequence: TGTGCCAGCAGTCTCGGACACGCCGAGGGAAATCAGCCCCAGCATTTT.

J is TRBJ1-5 and V is TRBV28; TRBD1 might be the D (5 bases). Germline-derived CDR1 and CDR2 are MDHEN and SYDVKM. Trimming removed 4 bases from V and 5 bases from J, with 12 bases in between. CDR3 length: 14 residues. CDR3 coding DNA: TGTGCCAGCAGTTCGGCAGGGAGCTATCAGCCCCAGCATTTT. This gives the protein CASSSAGSYQPQHF.

This clone was recorded a few times. The genes are TRBV7-2 and TRBJ2-3; weak D call: TRBD2 (6 bases). V lost 4 bases, J lost 7 bases, and 18 bases lay in between. Germline CDR1 is SGHTA and CDR2 is FQGNSA. This CDR3 spans 15 amino acids. The CDR3 here is CASSSTGTWIHTQYF. The CDR3 nucleotides read TGTGCCAGCAGCTCAACCGGGACTTGGATTCATACGCAGTATTTT.

This clone showed up many times. The chain links TRBV19 to TRBJ1-4, with unresolved D. CDR1 and CDR2 from the germline V gene are LNHDA and SQIVND (reference sequence). The CDR3 has 14 residues. Trimming left V 3 bases short and J 2 bases short, with 7 bases between. Written as DNA, the CDR3 is TGTGCCAGTAGTATCCGGGATACTAATGAAAAACTGTTTTTT. Translation gives CASSIRDTNEKLFF. The full variable domain, its missing parts supplied by reference TRBV19 and TRBJ1-4, is DGGITQSPKYLFRKEGQNVTLSCEQNLNHDAMYWYRQDPGQGLRLIYYSQIVNDFQKGDIAEGYSVSREKKESFPLTVTSAQKNPTAFYLCASSIRDTNEKLFFGSGTQLSVL.

The chain links TRBV10-2 to TRBJ1-1, with D possibly TRBD1 on 5 matching bases. V was pared by 7 bases and J by 2 bases, with 11 bases between. This CDR3 has 13 residues. Germline V CDR1 and CDR2: WSHSY, SAAADI. CDR3 bases: TGCGCCAGCAATCGGGACCCCAACACTGAAGCTTTCTTT. Protein sequence: CASNRDPNTEAFF.

This chain uses TRBV28 with TRBJ2-7; 7 nucleotides agree with TRBD2. Trimming cost V 6 bases and J 5 bases; bases outside gene matches: 10. Germline lookup yields CDR1 MDHEN and CDR2 SYDVKM. This CDR3 is 14 amino acids long. The DNA of the CDR3 is TGTGCCAGCAGCAGGGTCTGGGGGGGGAACGAGCAGTACTTC. It encodes CASSRVWGGNEQYF.

This rearrangement joins TRBV27 to TRBJ1-5, with TRBD1 as a possible D gene (5 bases). The CDR3 runs to 15 residues. Germline assignment: CDR1 MNHEY and CDR2 SMNVEV (reference sequence). The V end was cut by 3 bases, the J end by 2 bases, with 11 bases between. The CDR3 spells CASSFTGVGNQPQHF. CDR3 DNA: TGTGCCAGCAGTTTCACGGGGGTGGGCAATCAGCCCCAGCATTTT.

V is TRBV21-1 and J is TRBJ2-2. TRBV21-1 is recorded as a pseudogene. The CDR3 spans 20 residues. CDR3 in amino acids: CASSSDWVNGMGLNTGELFF. The CDR3 DNA sequence: TGTGCCAGCAGCAGCGACTGGGTAAACGGAATGGGCTTAAACACCGGGGAGCTGTTTTTT.

In its sample, this clone was seen a few times. The rearrangement uses TRBV5-6 and TRBJ2-5; D remains unclear. CDR1 SGHDT and CDR2 YYEEEE come from the germline V gene. This CDR3 has 14 residues. V was trimmed by 1 base and J by 2 bases, leaving 9 bases between them. The DNA of the CDR3 is TGTGCCAGCAGCTTGAGTCTAAATCAAGAGACCCAGTACTTC. Amino acid sequence: CASSLSLNQETQYF.

The chain joins TRBV19 to TRBJ1-1; D remains ambiguous. Germline CDR1 LNHDA, CDR2 SQIVND (reference sequence). Between the trimmed V and J ends, which lost 5 bases and 8 bases, there was a span of 21 bases. The length of the CDR3 is 15 residues. DNA for the CDR3: TGTGCCAGTAGTTTCCGCCACGGGAGCCCCTGGGAAGCTTTCTTT. It specifies CASSFRHGSPWEAFF.

The rearrangement joins TRBV7-9 to TRBJ1-5, with 10 bases lining up with TRBD1. The CDR3 is 16 amino acids. Germline-derived CDR1 and CDR2 are SEHNR and FQNEAQ (reference sequence). V was pared by 1 base and J by 7 bases, with 7 bases of the junction left unmatched. This CDR3 is CASSLGRDRGEQPQHF. CDR3 sequence (DNA): TGTGCCAGCAGCTTAGGGAGGGACAGGGGAGAACAGCCCCAGCATTTT. The variable domain in full, with the rest retrieved from reference TRBV7-9 and TRBJ1-5, is DTGVSQNPRHKITKRGQNVTFRCDPISEHNRLYWYRQTLGQGPEFLTYFQNEAQLEKSRLLSDRFSAERPKGSFSTLEIQRTEQGDSAMYLCASSLGRDRGEQPQHFGDGTRLSIL.

The chain has TRBV18 and TRBJ2-5; TRBD1 aligns across 10 bases. Germline V gene sequence: CDR1 KGHSH, CDR2 LQKENI. The CDR3 has 15 amino acids. V gave up 5 bases and J gave up 5 bases; unmatched junction bases: 8. Written as DNA, the CDR3 is TGTGCCAGCTCAACAGGGACAGGGGCGCGGGAGACCCAGTACTTC. This codes for CASSTGTGARETQYF.

This clone was seen many times. This chain connects TRBV2 to TRBJ2-3, with D hard to call. Germline V CDR1 and CDR2: SNHLY, FYNNEI. The CDR3 covers 14 residues. Trimming left V 4 bases short and J 1 base short, with 9 bases between. The CDR3 region is CASSVGPGTDTQYF. The CDR3, as DNA: TGTGCCAGCAGTGTGGGTCCAGGCACAGATACGCAGTATTTT.

This chain joins TRBV5-5 and TRBJ2-5, with 13 bases matching TRBD2. Germline CDR1 and CDR2: SGHKS and YYEKEE (reference sequence). This CDR3 is built from 15 residues. V was clipped by 0 bases and J by 5 bases; unmatched bases: 1. The CDR3 DNA reads TGTGCCAGCAGCTTGGGACTAGCGGGAGGTGAGACCCAGTACTTC. Translating it yields CASSLGLAGGETQYF.

The chain is built from TRBV5-1 and TRBJ2-1; D is undetermined. The germline CDR1 and CDR2 sequences are SGHRS and YFSETQ. This CDR3 is 15 amino acids long. V dropped 3 bases and J dropped 2 bases, with 12 bases sitting between them. Here the CDR3 DNA reads TGCGCCAGCAGCTCCGTACCAAGCACCTACAATGAGCAGTTCTTC. Protein: CASSSVPSTYNEQFF.

The chain couples TRBV7-6 to TRBJ1-1; D possibly corresponds to TRBD1 (5 bases). CDR3 length: 13 amino acids. Trimming took off 5 bases at V and 0 bases at J, with 7 bases between the two ends. The germline V gene encodes CDR1 SGHVS and CDR2 FNYEAQ. The CDR3 DNA reads TGTGCCAGCAGCGCGACAGTGAACACTGAAGCTTTCTTT. It encodes CASSATVNTEAFF.

J is TRBJ1-1 and V is TRBV6-1; 8 nucleotides line up with TRBD1. The germline V gene encodes CDR1 MNHNS and CDR2 SASEGT. With 7 bases clipped from V and 4 bases from J, the junction kept 2 bases outside the gene matches. This CDR3 has 12 amino acids. The CDR3 nucleotides are TGTGCCAGCACAGGGACAGGCACTGAAGCTTTCTTT. It is translated as CASTGTGTEAFF.

In DNA, the CDR3 is TGTGCCAGCAGCTTAGGAGGCGGGGATCAGCCCCAGCATTTT. This sequence encodes CASSLGGGDQPQHF. The J gene is TRBJ1-5, the V gene TRBV11-2; the D is unclear. This CDR3 spans 14 amino acids. V lost 1 base and J lost 5, with 9 bases in between. Germline V lookup: CDR1 SGHAT, CDR2 FQNNGV.

As for this clone: This same CDR3 is encoded by further DNA sequences in the sample. The rearrangement uses TRBV28 and TRBJ2-7; the match to TRBD1 covers 9 bases. Germline values: CDR1 MDHEN, CDR2 SYDVKM. Trimming took 2 bases from V and 3 from J; bases not matched to a gene: 5. CDR3 length equals 15 residues. The DNA for the CDR3 is TGTGCCAGCAGTTTAGGGACAGGGCTGGGCTACGAGCAGTACTTC. Residues: CASSLGTGLGYEQYF.

V is TRBV7-8 and J is TRBJ1-5; D is perhaps TRBD1 (6 bases). Germline V CDR1 and CDR2: SGHVS, FQNEAQ. Trimming pared 0 bases from V and 4 bases from J, leaving 10 bases between. The CDR3 has 15 amino acids. CDR3 coding DNA: TGTGCCAGCAGCTTAGCCCTAGGGGGAAATCAGCCCCAGCATTTT. Its protein product is CASSLALGGNQPQHF.

V and J are TRBV19 and TRBJ2-5; 10 bases map to TRBD2. From germline, CDR1 is LNHDA and CDR2 SQIVND (reference sequence). V lost 5 bases to trimming and J lost 2 bases; unmatched junction nucleotides: 5. This CDR3 spans 15 amino acids. The CDR3 nucleotides read TGTGCCAGTAGTGTCTGGACTAGCGGTCAAGAGACCCAGTACTTC. It specifies CASSVWTSGQETQYF. Variable domain in full (rest from reference TRBV19 and TRBJ2-5): DGGITQSPKYLFRKEGQNVTLSCEQNLNHDAMYWYRQDPGQGLRLIYYSQIVNDFQKGDIAEGYSVSREKKESFPLTVTSAQKNPTAFYLCASSVWTSGQETQYFGPGTRLLVL.

The CDR3 loop reads CASSRDLNYEQYF. The CDR3 DNA reads TGCGCCAGCAGCCGGGACTTAAATTACGAGCAGTACTTC. The chain uses TRBV5-1 and TRBJ2-7; D is perhaps TRBD2 (6 bases). Looked up from germline, CDR1 is SGHRS and CDR2 is YFSETQ. CDR3 length: 13 residues. Deletions cut 4 bases from V and 4 bases from J, with 12 bases between.